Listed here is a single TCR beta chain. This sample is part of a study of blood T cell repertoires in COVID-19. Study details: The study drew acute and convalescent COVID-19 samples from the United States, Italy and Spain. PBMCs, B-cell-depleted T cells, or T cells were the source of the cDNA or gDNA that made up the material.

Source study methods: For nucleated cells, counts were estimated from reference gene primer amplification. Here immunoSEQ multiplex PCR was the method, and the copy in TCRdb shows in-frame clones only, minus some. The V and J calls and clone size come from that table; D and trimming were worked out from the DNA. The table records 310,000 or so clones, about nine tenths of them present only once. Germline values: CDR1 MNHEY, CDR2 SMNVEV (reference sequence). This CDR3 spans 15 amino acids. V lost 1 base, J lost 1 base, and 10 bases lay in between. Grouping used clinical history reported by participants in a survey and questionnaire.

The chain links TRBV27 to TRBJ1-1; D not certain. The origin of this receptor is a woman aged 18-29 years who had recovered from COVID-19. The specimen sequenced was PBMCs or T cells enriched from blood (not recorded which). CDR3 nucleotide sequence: TGTGCCAGCAGTTTATGGGCAGAAACGAACACTGAAGCTTTCTTT. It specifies CASSLWAETNTEAFF.